Listed below are T cell receptor beta chains from one sample, sequenced in a study of cytomegalovirus exposure and HLA in healthy donors. The assay was immunoSEQ multiplex PCR, and TCRdb's table has in-frame clones only and misses some. The sample shows roughly 150,000 clones, 75% to 90% of them seen only once. What was sequenced was PBMCs. The receptor source for this set is a woman younger than 35 in good health and CMV-seronegative. Each CDR3 is given without its conserved first and last residue. Not all rows give a size; the values are once, few, many and, for expanded clones, a class.

>TRBJ2-1|NA|TRBV19
ASSNVAGAYNEQF
>TRBJ2-2|NA|TRBV10-1
ASSTGINTGELF
>TRBJ1-4|NA|TRBV19
ASRDRADWIPTTNEKLF
>TRBJ1-1|NA|TRBV5-1
ASSLGSGATTEAF
>TRBJ2-5|NA|TRBV29-1
SVGQHQETQY
>TRBJ2-3|NA|TRBV5-1
ASSWTSGGQSTDTQY
>TRBJ1-1|NA|TRBV11-2
ASSLPGGDEAF
>TRBJ2-7|NA|TRBV9
ASSPTGAGTVAYEQY
>TRBJ1-1|NA|TRBV2
ASSEHPSGVNTEAF
>TRBJ1-6|NA|TRBV27
ASTYLGIGRRVTYNSPLH
>TRBJ1-6|NA|TRBV28
ASSTGTSPLH
>TRBJ1-4|NA|TRBV7-9
SSSFRQGHFLPNEKLF
>TRBJ2-3|once|TRBV5-1
ASSQNRGTQY
>TRBJ2-7|NA|TRBV6-1
ASSEIPGGSSYEQY
>TRBJ1-2|once|TRBV7-9
ASSLAPKGGYT
>TRBJ2-3|NA|TRBV15
ATSRVSGGTDTQY
>TRBJ1-3|NA|TRBV2
ASSGALGDRGSGDTIY
>TRBJ2-7|NA|TRBV7-9
ASSLVGGGSEQY
>TRBJ2-5|NA|TRBV5-1
ASSLAGGSQETQY
>TRBJ2-2|NA|TRBV11-3
ASSLVRQINTGELF
>TRBJ1-2|NA|TRBV25-1
ASSESLGQGENYGYT
>TRBJ1-2|NA|TRBV29-1
SVDWTGHQLGLYGYT
>TRBJ1-6|few|TRBV11-3
ASSFGDSPLH
>TRBJ2-7|NA|TRBV19
ASSIAGTGSYEQY
>TRBJ1-2|NA|TRBV30
AQTILGYGYT
>TRBJ2-1|medium-sized|TRBV7-8
ASSAGINPGNEQF
>TRBJ1-2|NA|TRBV7-9
SSSLSGATGYT
>TRBJ1-1|NA|TRBV5-1
ASSLGAGGSAF
>TRBJ2-7|NA|TRBV19
ASSPGFVAYEQY
>TRBJ2-7|NA|TRBV13
ASSSRDSSYEQY
>TRBJ1-2|few|TRBV21-1
ASSNLPPRAGGSCGYGYT
>TRBJ1-1|few|TRBV6-5
ASSVTGENTEAF
>TRBJ2-5|NA|TRBV4-1
ASSQDSRPDRRQETQY
>TRBJ1-4|NA|TRBV27
ASSIQRPHRGGPETNEKLF
>TRBJ1-1|NA|TRBV6-5
ASSKTSTEAF
>TRBJ1-2|NA|TRBV9
ASSVAPDRDYGYT
>TRBJ2-1|NA|TRBV6-6
ASSYGTGSSYNEQF
>TRBJ1-1|NA|TRBV27
ASSLSGADYLSEAF
>TRBJ2-1|NA|TRBV9
ASSARQGTTNEQF
>TRBJ2-7|once|TRBV5-1
ASSLAGGEQY
>TRBJ2-7|NA|TRBV5-6
ASSLNSYEQY
>TRBJ2-1|NA|TRBV7-8
ASNLAADRGSYNEQF
>TRBJ1-6|NA|TRBV5-1
ASTEASGGGQWNSPLH
>TRBJ1-2|NA|TRBV5-1
ASSPDRVDVYT
>TRBJ1-3|NA|TRBV5-1
ASSRRTGEFSGNTIY
>TRBJ1-2|NA|TRBV18
ASSPETGGYGYT
>TRBJ1-1|NA|TRBV7-2
ASSFRQGEAF
>TRBJ2-3|NA|TRBV6-5
ASRPGQGETDTQY
>TRBJ2-2|NA|TRBV19
ASSNRDTTGELF
>TRBJ2-7|NA|TRBV19
ASSSRQGGDYEQY